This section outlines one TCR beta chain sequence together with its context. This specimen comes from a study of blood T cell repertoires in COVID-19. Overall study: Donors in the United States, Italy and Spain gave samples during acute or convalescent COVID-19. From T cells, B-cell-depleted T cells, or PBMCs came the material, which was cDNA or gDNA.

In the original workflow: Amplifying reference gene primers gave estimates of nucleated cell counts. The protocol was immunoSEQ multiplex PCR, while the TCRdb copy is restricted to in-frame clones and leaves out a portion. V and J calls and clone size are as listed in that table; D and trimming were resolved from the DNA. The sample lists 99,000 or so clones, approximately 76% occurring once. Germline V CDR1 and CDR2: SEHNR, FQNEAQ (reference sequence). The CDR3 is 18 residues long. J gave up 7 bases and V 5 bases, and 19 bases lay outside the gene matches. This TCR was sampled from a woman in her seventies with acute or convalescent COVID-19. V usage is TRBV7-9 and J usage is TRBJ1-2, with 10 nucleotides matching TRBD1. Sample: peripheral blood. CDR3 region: CASSPSLPPGQGNGGYTF. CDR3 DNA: TGTGCCAGCAGCCCTTCACTACCTCCGGGACAGGGGAATGGTGGCTACACCTTC.